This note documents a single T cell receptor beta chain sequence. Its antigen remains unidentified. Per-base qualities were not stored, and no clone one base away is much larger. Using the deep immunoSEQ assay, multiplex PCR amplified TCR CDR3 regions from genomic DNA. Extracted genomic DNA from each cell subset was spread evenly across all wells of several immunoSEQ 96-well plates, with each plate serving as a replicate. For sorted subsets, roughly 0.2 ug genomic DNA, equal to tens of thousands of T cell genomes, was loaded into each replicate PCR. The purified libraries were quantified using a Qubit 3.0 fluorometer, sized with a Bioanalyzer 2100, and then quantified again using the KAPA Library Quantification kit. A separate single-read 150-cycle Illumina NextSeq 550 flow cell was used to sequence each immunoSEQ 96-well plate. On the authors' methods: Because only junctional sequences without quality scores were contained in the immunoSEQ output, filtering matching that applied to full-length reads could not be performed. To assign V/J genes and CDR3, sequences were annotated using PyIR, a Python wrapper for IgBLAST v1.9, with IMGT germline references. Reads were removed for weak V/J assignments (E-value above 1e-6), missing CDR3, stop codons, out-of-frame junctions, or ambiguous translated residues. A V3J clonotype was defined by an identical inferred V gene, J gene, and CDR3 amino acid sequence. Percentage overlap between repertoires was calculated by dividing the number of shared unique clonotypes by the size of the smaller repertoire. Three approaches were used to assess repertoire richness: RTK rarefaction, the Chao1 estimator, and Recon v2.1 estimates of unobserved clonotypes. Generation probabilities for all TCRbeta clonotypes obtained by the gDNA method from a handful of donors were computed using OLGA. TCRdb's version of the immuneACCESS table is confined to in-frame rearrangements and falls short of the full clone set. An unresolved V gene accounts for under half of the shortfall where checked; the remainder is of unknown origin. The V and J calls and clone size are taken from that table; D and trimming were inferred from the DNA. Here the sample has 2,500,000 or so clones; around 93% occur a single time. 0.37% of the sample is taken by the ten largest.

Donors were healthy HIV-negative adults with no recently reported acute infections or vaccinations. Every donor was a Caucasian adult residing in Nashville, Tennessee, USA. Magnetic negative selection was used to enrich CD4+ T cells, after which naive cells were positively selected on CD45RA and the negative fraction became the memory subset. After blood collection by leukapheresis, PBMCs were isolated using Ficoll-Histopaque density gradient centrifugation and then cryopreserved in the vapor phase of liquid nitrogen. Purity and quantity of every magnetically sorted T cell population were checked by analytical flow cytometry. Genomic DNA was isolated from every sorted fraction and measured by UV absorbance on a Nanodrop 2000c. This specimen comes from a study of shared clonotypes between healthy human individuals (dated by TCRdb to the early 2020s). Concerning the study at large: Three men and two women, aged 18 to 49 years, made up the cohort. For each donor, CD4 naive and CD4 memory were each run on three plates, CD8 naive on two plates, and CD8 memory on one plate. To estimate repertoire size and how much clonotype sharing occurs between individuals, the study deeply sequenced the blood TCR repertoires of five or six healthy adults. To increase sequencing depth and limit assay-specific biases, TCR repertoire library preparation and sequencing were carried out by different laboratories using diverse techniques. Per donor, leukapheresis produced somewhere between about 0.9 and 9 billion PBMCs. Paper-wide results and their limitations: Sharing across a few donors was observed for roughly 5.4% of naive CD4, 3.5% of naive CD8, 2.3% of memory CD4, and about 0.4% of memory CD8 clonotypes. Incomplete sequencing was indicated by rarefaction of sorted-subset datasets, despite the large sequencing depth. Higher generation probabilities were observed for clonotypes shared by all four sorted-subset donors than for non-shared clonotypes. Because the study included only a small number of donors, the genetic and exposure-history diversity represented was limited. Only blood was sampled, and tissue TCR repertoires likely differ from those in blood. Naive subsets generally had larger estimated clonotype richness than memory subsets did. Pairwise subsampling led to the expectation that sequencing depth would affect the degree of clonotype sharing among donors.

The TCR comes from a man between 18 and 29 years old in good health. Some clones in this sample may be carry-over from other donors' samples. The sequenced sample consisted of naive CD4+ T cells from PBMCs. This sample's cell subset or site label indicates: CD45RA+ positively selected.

The CDR3 here reads CASSPSGSRTYEQYF. The nucleotides are TGTGCCAGCAGCCCTAGCGGGAGCCGTACCTACGAGCAGTACTTC. The chain uses TRBV7-8 and TRBJ2-7; TRBD2 fits 10 bases in the junction. Taken from the germline V gene, the CDR1 and CDR2 loops are SGHVS and FQNEAQ. The CDR3 goes from the cysteine to the phenylalanine over 15 residues. Left in the record is the CDR3 DNA by itself, 45 bases read in frame from the first base. Trimming takes 5 bases off V and 2 bases off J; junction bases not matched to a gene: 6.